The present T cell receptor beta chain was sequenced within a study of blood T cell repertoires in COVID-19 (dated by TCRdb to the early 2020s). About the study as a whole: Collaborator samples came from the United States, Italy and Spain and covered acute and convalescent phases of COVID-19. The material from the prospective study consisted of cDNA or gDNA derived from T cells, B-cell-depleted T cells, or PBMCs. Subjects who had been exposed to COVID-19, were actively infected with it, or had recovered from it provided the deeply sampled blood TCRbeta repertoires that made up the dataset. The repertoires were released in a freely available public database intended as a resource for research on the immune response to SARS-CoV-2. The samples were drawn from the first 160 participants of the ongoing ImmuneRACE study and from 1,254 subjects provided by 6 global collaborators. Nearly every sample came with metadata listing a de-identified subject ID, COVID-19 status, age in years and sex. Where available, HLA class I and class II types were obtained from metadata supplied by the sample provider rather than from assay-based typing.

Whole blood was collected in K2EDTA tubes by collaborating institutions according to the institutions' own protocols. For TCRbeta analysis, collaborator samples were shipped as frozen whole blood, as isolated PBMCs, or as DNA extracted from either sample type. Here is what the overall study found, with its caveats: How much clinical and demographic metadata was included differed by source and by participant, and the metadata was provided uncurated.

The germline V gene (reference sequence) specifies GTSNPN as CDR1 and SVGIG as CDR2. V is shortened by 0 bases, J by 3 bases, and the region joining them spans 6 bases. From the cysteine up to the phenylalanine, the CDR3 has a length of 13 residues. CDR3 DNA is the only sequence kept; it has 39 bases, read in frame from the first base. Remarks on this clone: Its antigen is currently not known. Base-call qualities are not available, and no considerably larger clone is one nucleotide away.

TCRbeta CDR3 regions were amplified from genomic DNA using the immunoSEQ Assay, a bias-controlled multiplex PCR. The published analysis was carried out like this. The number of nucleated cells in each sample was estimated from the amplification of reference gene primers within the assay. To quantify the absolute abundance of each unique TCRbeta CDR3 rearrangement, sequence reads were collapsed and filtered. Productive Simpson clonality was computed per sample as the square root of Simpson's diversity index over productive rearrangements. The source is immuneACCESS, and TCRdb retained only in-frame sequences with V and J called. Part of the clones is not carried over; for the studies checked, unresolved V genes explain less than half of this, and the remainder is unexplained. That table furnishes V, J and clone size, whereas the DNA furnished D and trimming. This sample is represented by around 240,000 clones; approximately 82% of them were singletons. The ten top clones hold around 1.8% of the sample.

This TCR was recovered from an elderly woman with acute or convalescent COVID-19. The chain is made from TRBV30 and TRBJ1-5; the D gene cannot be named for sure. The sample was peripheral blood. At the DNA level, the sequence is TGTGCCTGGAGTGTACAGAACAATCAGCCCCAGCATTTT. This sequence encodes CAWSVQNNQPQHF.